The sequence of this T cell receptor beta chain was determined in a study of post-analysis software for immune sequencing data. Study as a whole: Multiple sclerosis in the patients followed relapsing-remitting, secondary progressive and progressive-relapsing courses. Overall study findings and caveats: Among four to six TRBV segments more frequent in patients than controls were TRBV5-6, TRBV5-1 and TRBV20-1.

Researchers reported that TCR beta cDNA libraries carried unique molecular identifiers. TCRdb reprocessed the PCR reads via MiXCR and lists one record per CDR3 protein. This table has some 500,000 distinct CDR3 sequences, approximately 45% appearing once. V trimming: 6 bases; J trimming: 9 bases; junction bases outside the gene matches: 8. This CDR3 has 14 amino acids. The germline CDR1 and CDR2 sequences are MGHDK and SYGVNS. This clonotype turned up a few times. Its antigen remains unknown. This TCR was sampled from a girl aged 5 to 17 with multiple sclerosis. Sequenced sample: blood. The rearrangement links TRBV25-1 to TRBJ1-6, with 7 bases that match TRBD1. This CDR3 is CASRSGTEGSPLHF. The CDR3, as DNA: TGTGCCAGCAGATCCGGGACAGAAGGTTCACCCCTCCACTTT.